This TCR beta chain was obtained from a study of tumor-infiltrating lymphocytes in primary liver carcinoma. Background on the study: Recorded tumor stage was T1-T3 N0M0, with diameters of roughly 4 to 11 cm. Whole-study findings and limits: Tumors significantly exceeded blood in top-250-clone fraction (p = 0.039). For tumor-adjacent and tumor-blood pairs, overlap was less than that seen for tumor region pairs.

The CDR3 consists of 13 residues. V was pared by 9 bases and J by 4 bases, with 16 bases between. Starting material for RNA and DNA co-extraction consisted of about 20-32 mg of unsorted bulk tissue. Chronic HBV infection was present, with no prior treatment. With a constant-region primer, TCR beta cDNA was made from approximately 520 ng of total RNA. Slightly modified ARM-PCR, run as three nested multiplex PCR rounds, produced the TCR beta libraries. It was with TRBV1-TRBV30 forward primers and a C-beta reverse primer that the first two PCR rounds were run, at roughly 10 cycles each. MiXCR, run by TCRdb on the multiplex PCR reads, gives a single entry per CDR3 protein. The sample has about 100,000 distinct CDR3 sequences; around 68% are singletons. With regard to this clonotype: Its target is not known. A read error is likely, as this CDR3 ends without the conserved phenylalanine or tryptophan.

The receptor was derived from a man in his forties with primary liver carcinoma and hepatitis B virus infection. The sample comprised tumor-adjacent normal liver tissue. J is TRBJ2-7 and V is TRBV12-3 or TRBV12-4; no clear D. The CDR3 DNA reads TGTGCCAGTTTTGTAGGGTTAGGGTACGAGCAGTACTCC. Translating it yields CASFVGLGYEQYS.